This T cell receptor beta chain was retrieved from a study of T cell responses to AZD1222 COVID-19 vaccine listed by TCRdb under 2021. Looking at the study overall: AZD1222 recipients with second doses at about 4 weeks or about 12 weeks were pooled, because spike-specific TCR depth and breadth did not differ between schedules. A total of just over 230 trial participants underwent TCR sequencing, of whom about 200 had received two doses of AZD1222 and about 26 had received two doses of the MenACWY control vaccine. Trial participants were enrolled by age into subgroups of 18-55, 56-69 and 70-plus years, and around 140, 26 and 57 TCR-sequenced participants, respectively, were included in these subgroups.

Comment on this clone: Its target antigen remains unknown. It has no much larger one-base neighbor in the sample; base qualities were not kept.

General conclusions and limits of the study: Conclusions about previously exposed vaccinees are limited, since just 5 or 6 AZD1222 recipients were seropositive for SARS-CoV-2 at baseline. Participants were mostly white British and included more females than males, and it was suggested by the authors that clonal diversity may have been underestimated. After two AZD1222 doses, spike-specific TCR breadth and depth were significantly higher than at day 0 and than in MenACWY recipients. In the small 56-69-year group, the increase in depth fell short of significance, most likely because of low power. CD4 TCRs associated with the vaccine covered the entire spike protein, and the dominant responses were in regions 160-218 and 743-854. Epitopes outside the regions mutated in the B.1.351 and B.1.1.7 variants were reportedly recognized by nearly half of the unique spike-specific TCRs. No day 14 peak-response samples were available, so repertoires were characterized only after the peak T cell response.

The germline V end is reduced by 0 bases and the J end by 4 bases; junction bases left unmatched: 4. CDR1 and CDR2 (SGDLS, YYNGEE) derive from the germline V gene. Its CDR3 holds 15 amino acids, cysteine through phenylalanine. Of the read, only the CDR3 DNA is kept; its 45 bases are in frame from base 1. What the time point label conveys for this sample: baseline before first vaccination. Vaccinee samples came from UK trials COV001 and COV002, including a single-blind randomized controlled phase 2/3 trial of AZD1222 (ChAdOx1 nCoV-19) in healthy adults. For TCRbeta chain sequencing, PBMC samples from trial participants were taken at day 0 and at day 28 after the second dose. The CDR3 regions of human TCRbeta chains were analyzed by immunosequencing. The original methods were these. TCRs in the repertoires were compared against a reference library of SARS-CoV-2-specific TCRs that had been generated with the MIRA antigen-specificity platform. Breadth was defined as the fraction of unique TCRs that were SARS-CoV-2-associated, and depth was defined as the fraction of total T cells that were SARS-CoV-2-associated. Using the MIRA data, each spike-specific TCR was mapped to the spike region that the TCR reacts to and placed in a CD4 or CD8 class. Log10-transformed breadth and depth values were compared by one-way ANOVA with Sidak's multiple comparisons tests. What TCRdb holds here is the immuneACCESS table cut down to in-frame rearrangements. Part of the clones is not present; checked against another copy, under half of the missing clones reflect an unresolved V gene, and the others are unexplained. V, J and clone size derive from that table, while D and trimming were established from the DNA sequence. This sample holds more than 85,000 clones; 88% were observed only once. About 16% of the sample rests with the top ten.

The chain is encoded by TRBV9 joined to TRBJ2-5; 9 middle bases align to TRBD2. The material was peripheral blood, obtained on day 0 of AZD1222 vaccination. The source of this sequence is an adult in good health. The DNA is TGTGCCAGCAGCGTAGGGCTAGCGGGAACAGAGACCCAGTACTTC. It is translated as CASSVGLAGTETQYF.